The clone carrying this T cell receptor beta chain was found many times. As yet, its antigen is unknown. This entry comes from a study of CD8 T cells in ankylosing spondylitis. Notes on the study in general: Clones tied to disease were said to be significantly enriched in matched ankylosing spondylitis synovial fluid. Both synovial fluid and blood in reactive arthritis had previously been reported to carry some motif variants.

This CDR3 spans 16 amino acids. The trim removed 3 bases at V and 2 bases at J, leaving 4 bases unmatched. Germline-derived CDR1 and CDR2 are SGHTA and FQGNSA. By quantitative 5'-RACE with molecular barcodes, the TCR beta libraries were made. TCRdb re-derived calls from the 5' RACE reads in MiXCR, one entry per CDR3 protein. The sample has some 220,000 distinct CDR3 sequences; 8.2% are singletons. The sequenced material came from blood, either unsorted or a sorted T cell fraction (not recorded which). The chain employs TRBV7-2 and TRBJ2-1; 10 bases line up with TRBD2. This clonotype was sampled from a female donor with ankylosing spondylitis or in good health (not recorded which). The CDR3 nucleotides are TGTGCCAGCAGCTTCCGGACTAGCGGAGCCTACAATGAGCAGTTCTTC. It translates to CASSFRTSGAYNEQFF.